This paragraph covers one T cell receptor beta chain sequence. Its antigen is unknown. The data derive from a study of cytomegalovirus exposure and HLA in healthy donors. Study-level points and caveats: In vitro confirmation showed three CMV-associated chains to be CMV antigen specific.

The assay was immunoSEQ multiplex PCR, and TCRdb's table has in-frame clones only and misses some. The repertoire has hundreds of thousands of clones, around four fifths of them found once; the top ten carry around 15%. CDR1 and CDR2 from the germline V gene are SQVTM and ANQGSEA. Trimming left V 5 bases short and J 8 bases short, with 12 bases between. The CDR3 consists of 11 residues. The sequence derives from a young woman in good health and CMV-seropositive. The V call is TRBV29-1, the J call TRBJ1-2; no definite D call. The sequencing input was PBMCs. CDR3 residues: CSVLQEDGYTF. CDR3 coding DNA: TGCAGCGTTCTTCAGGAAGACGGCTACACCTTC.